This T cell receptor (beta chain) was sequenced for a study of cytomegalovirus exposure and HLA in healthy donors (TCRdb year 2017). Background for the entire study: An earlier analysis of several hundred of the donors reported roughly 270 Gb of sequence data and around 120 million unique TCR beta sequences from around 200 million T cells. The study aimed to test whether signatures of past pathogen exposure could be identified by cataloging public T cell receptors. Besides the first cohort of 550 to 750 subjects, a separate validation cohort made up of over 100 different subjects was used. Roughly 5 DR-DQ haplotypes were handled as single units for association and clustering because linkage in the cohort was strong. The number of typed donors differed by locus: about 620-640 for A, B, C, DRB1 and DQB1; some 500 for DQA1; some 610 for DPA1; and roughly 450 for DPB1. An earlier analysis of around 540 of the donors applied high-throughput TCR beta sequencing to assess whether each TCR beta V gene segment acted as functional or pseudogenic. In the later analysis, no new phenotypic data were used to find candidate immune exposures; instead, reliance was placed on TCR beta sequences and their occurrence across donors. A later analysis re-analyzed previously published TCR beta repertoires from roughly 600 donors and added high-resolution HLA genotyping to study TCR occurrence patterns. The T cell repertoires of some 670 subjects were profiled by immunosequencing and related to cytomegalovirus serostatus. Among the roughly 410 genotyped donors, approximately 77% belonged to the genetic ancestry cluster associated with self-reported Caucasian donors. Donor age, sex, ethnicity and CMV serostatus were compiled alongside the repertoire data. Every discovery cohort repertoire had been produced on one sequencing platform. On average, about 200,000 unique TCR beta nucleotide sequences were sequenced per donor among 398 genotyped donors of the cohort, with roughly 18% of those sequences being non-productive. High-throughput TCR immunosequencing, statistical association of individual TCRs with disease status, and machine learning were combined to predict cytomegalovirus infection status. An early release covering just under 650 HLA-typed donors comprised around 300 gigabases of sequencing data and roughly 86 million unique TCR sequences. A later genetic analysis used genome-wide SNP genotypes for about 55% of the 666 donors, treating that subset as a discovery cohort. Both class I and class II loci were covered by HLA typing, at four-digit resolution. Findings and caveats that apply to the study as a whole: Specific HLA alleles were associated with 18,000 or so TCR beta sequences at a false discovery rate of 0.05 in a later analysis. In a later analysis, HLA-associated TCR beta chains showed more clonal expansion and lower generation probabilities than non-associated chains that were equally common. The presence/absence analyses assumed that sequencing depth was roughly uniform across donors, and that assumption may not be true. It was suggested by the authors that the approach could potentially be generalized to other disease states and immunological phenotypes. Broadly in line with IMGT annotations, most TCR beta V segments showed up in productive rearrangements about 87% or about 30% of the time in an earlier analysis of under 700 of the donors. While some public TCRs were present in many individuals, most TCR sequences turned up only very rarely across donors. In both the original and validation cohorts, the classifier was reported to diagnose cytomegalovirus status with high specificity and sensitivity. A total of some 180 TCR beta chains were listed by the study as associated with cytomegalovirus. Correlated functional status among segregating V segments might reflect linkage disequilibrium, but an unknown experimental factor could not be ruled out. A further reported finding was that TCR beta sequences accurately predicted the HLA-A and HLA-B alleles for most subjects in the first cohort. Three of the identified cytomegalovirus-associated TCR beta chains were confirmed in vitro to be specific for cytomegalovirus antigens. Some IMGT-functional V segments, including TRBV6-2 and TRBV6-3, could not be distinguished by the 87-base-pair reads and were therefore excluded. In a later analysis, the rate of TCR association differed among HLA loci, with DRB1 alleles having the most associated TCRs and HLA-C alleles having the fewest. A later analysis found that most CMV-associated TCR beta chains appeared HLA-restricted, with HLA associations seemingly driven largely by CMV exposure. In a later genetic analysis, a missense DCLRE1C variant was associated with V-gene and J-gene trimming of TCR beta chains, and the association was replicated in an independent cohort. Assigning TCR associations to individual alleles was difficult when HLA alleles, especially DR and DQ, strongly co-occurred. In a later analysis, several top co-occurrence clusters were reported to appear linked to parvovirus B19, influenza, CMV and Epstein-Barr virus. The earlier analysis of nearly 600 of the donors excluded fewer than 20 rarely observed V segments, including chromosome 9 orphons, because counts were too low. According to a later genetic analysis, donors in an Asian-associated ancestry cluster had fewer N-insertions in productive TCRs than the approximately 690-donor mean. CMV serostatus was the only immune exposure information available for the cohort. This cohort had only TCR beta chains sequenced, and the lack of alpha or paired-chain data limited which features could be detected. A cluster of highly shared sequence variants was judged likely to be a technical artifact of the sequencing pipeline. Because some donors lacked HLA typing at each locus, the association tests relied only on the typed subset.

The cohort comprised several hundred healthy bone marrow donors. Cohort members were all nominally healthy when sampled, although unrecorded immune exposures were likely present. The donor was CMV seronegative and was included in the group of around 320 seronegative cohort members. Each donor provided a peripheral blood sample, and peripheral blood mononuclear cells were used for TCR beta sequencing. The Qiagen DNeasy Blood Extraction Kit was used to extract genomic DNA from the blood cell samples. This clone was seen only a few times. It has no known antigen specificity. No base quality information exists; no much larger clone differs at one position. Receptors were amplified or captured by the immunoSEQ multiplex PCR assay. The multiplex PCR relied on a mix of 60 forward primers for TCR Vbeta segments and 13 reverse primers for TCR Jbeta segments. The CDR3 region of rearranged TCR beta genes was amplified from genomic DNA with a multiplex PCR assay. On the Illumina HiSeq System, the amplified TCR beta libraries were sequenced as 87-base-pair reads. From the authors' description of their analysis: Across the 500 to 750 repertoires, a later analysis counted tens of millions of unique TCR beta chains, around 10 million of which were shared by at least two donors. Raw reads were error-corrected and collapsed into unique sequences with a nearest-neighbor algorithm that merged closely related sequences to remove PCR and sequencing errors. To assign V, D and J gene segments, CDR3 sequences were aligned to IMGT reference sequences. Each retained sequence needed at least a six-nucleotide match to both a V gene segment and a J gene segment. A rearrangement counted as productive if the CDR3 had no stop codons and remained in frame with V and J, and every other rearrangement counted as non-productive. CDR3 was defined by IMGT convention, running from the second conserved V-encoded cysteine to the conserved J-encoded phenylalanine. The earlier analysis of about 500 of the donors excluded sequences that lacked an unambiguous match to a single V gene segment. An earlier analysis of about 590 of the donors classified V segments as functional when productive rearrangements were above 56.7% and as segregating when the standard deviation between donors was above 5%. A statistical classification framework was developed to diagnose cytomegalovirus status using the catalog of TCR beta chain sequences. A later analysis assigned V and J genes by comparing TCR nucleotide sequences with IMGT/GENE-DB human TR gene sequences. The TCRdist pipeline was used in a later analysis to assign CDR3 sequences and most-parsimonious VDJ recombination scenarios. A later analysis defined each TCR beta chain by its CDR3 amino acid sequence plus V-gene family, and excluded reads lacking a unique V-gene family. In a later analysis, 550 to 650 highly shared, low-generation-probability nucleotide sequences were removed to address suspected cross-contamination and a sequencing artifact. In a later analysis, a clonal expansion index for each public chain was calculated from normalized within-repertoire ranks of inferred template counts. A later analysis computed generation probabilities with a VDJ recombination model fitted to out-of-frame rearrangements, and checked the results against IGoR. A later analysis scored TCR-TCR, TCR-HLA and TCR-CMV co-occurrence with hypergeometric tests, applying a repertoire-size bias correction to TCR pairs. In a later analysis, false discovery rates were estimated by permuting HLA or CMV assignments 20 times. In a later analysis, co-occurring TCRs were grouped using DBSCAN, with TCRdist sequence similarity added in when clustering inside HLA-allele-positive subsets. For co-occurrence clustering, repertoires with fewer than 30,000 or more than 120,000 public chains were excluded, along with five or six repertoires with anomalous nucleotide sharing. TCRdb took over this immuneACCESS table, retaining in-frame rearrangements with V and J assigned. Such tables are incomplete; in checked studies, under half of the missing clones stem from an unresolved V gene, and the remainder is unexplained. Clone size and V and J calls were adopted from that table, with D and trimming inferred from the DNA. The sample table shows 150,000 to 200,000 clones, and around 88% are seen once. Of the sample, 1.5% to 2% falls within the top ten clones.

CDR3 length: 13 amino acids, cysteine to phenylalanine. Just the 39-base CDR3 DNA is kept, in frame starting at base 1. The V and J ends are trimmed by 7 bases and 13 bases, leaving 19 bases between them. The CDR1 and CDR2 encoded by the germline V gene (reference sequence) are MNHNY and SVGAGI. The clonotype was recovered from a woman under 30 in good health and CMV-seronegative. This sequence uses TRBV6-6 and TRBJ1-4, with no D gene named confidently. The material sequenced was PBMCs. The CDR3 in this case is CASTDAHPSGLFF. Read as DNA, the sequence is TGTGCCAGCACCGACGCCCACCCCAGCGGACTGTTTTTT.